What follows are 20 T cell receptor beta chains derived from one specimen sequenced in a study of T cells after posttransplantation cyclophosphamide. Busulfan-fludarabine conditioning, marrow transplant, and cyclophosphamide on days +3 and +4 were administered. Data came from immunoSEQ multiplex PCR; TCRdb stores just in-frame clones and leaves some out. The sample shows 15,000 to 20,000 clones, roughly four fifths of them seen only once. This material consisted of CD8+ T cells sorted from PBMCs, taken around 2,000 days after a stem cell transplant with posttransplant cyclophosphamide. The receptors here all came from a female patient between 40 and 50 years old who received an allogeneic stem cell transplant from a related donor, was CMV-positive, and had no GVHD. Some T cells may be transferred from the graft donor.

This clone was found once. This rearrangement joins TRBV7-3 to TRBJ2-3; a possible D gene is TRBD2 (6 bases). Germline-derived CDR1 and CDR2 are SGHTA and FQGTGA. This CDR3 comprises 17 residues. V shed 2 bases and J shed 0 bases, with 15 bases lying between them. The CDR3 DNA follows: TGTGCCAGCAGCTTAGGCGCCTCCGGGACTAGCACAGATACGCAGTATTTT. It translates to CASSLGASGTSTDTQYF.

J is TRBJ1-3 and V is TRBV19; D is unclear. Deletions cut 4 bases from V and 0 bases from J, with 7 bases between. The CDR3 sequence is 14 residues long. Germline V gives CDR1 LNHDA, CDR2 SQIVND (reference sequence). The CDR3, as DNA: TGTGCCAGTAGTAAGAGTTCCTCTGGAAACACCATATATTTT. Translating gives CASSKSSSGNTIYF.

The gene calls are TRBV6-7 and TRBJ2-2; D unresolved. TRBV6-7 counts as an open reading frame of uncertain function. The CDR3 has 16 residues. Trimming left V 1 base short and J 4 bases short, with 13 bases between. CDR3 nucleotide sequence: TGTGCCAGCAGTTACTACAGCCCCAGCCGCACCGGGGAGCTGTTTTTT. This translates into CASSYYSPSRTGELFF.

The chain combines TRBV25-1 with TRBJ2-2, with 8 bases that match TRBD1. The ends lost 7 bases at V and 3 bases at J; junction bases unmatched: 4. Germline CDR1 reads MGHDK; CDR2 reads SYGVNS. The CDR3 is 14 residues long. The CDR3 DNA reads TGTGCCAGCACGACAGGGGCGGACACCGGGGAGCTGTTTTTT. Its translation: CASTTGADTGELFF.

This CDR3 reads CASSLNGEQYF. The CDR3 DNA sequence: TGTGCCAGCAGTTTAAACGGTGAGCAGTACTTC. The V and J genes are TRBV27 and TRBJ2-7, with D unclear. V was shortened by 2 bases and J by 7 bases, with 6 bases between the two germline ends. The germline V gene has CDR1 MNHEY and CDR2 SMNVEV (reference sequence). The CDR3 has 11 residues.

The V gene is TRBV5-1, the J gene TRBJ2-7; tentatively, D is TRBD2 (5 bases). The germline V gene encodes CDR1 SGHRS and CDR2 YFSETQ. The CDR3 runs 13 residues. The V end lost 4 bases, the J end lost 3 bases, and 11 bases lay between the germline ends. The CDR3 region has the DNA TGCGCCAGCAGCCCGGGGATGGGCTACGAGCAGTACTTC. It encodes CASSPGMGYEQYF. The variable domain in full, with the rest retrieved from reference TRBV5-1 and TRBJ2-7, is KAGVTQTPRYLIKTRGQQVTLSCSPISGHRSVSWYQQTPGQGLQFLFEYFSETQRNKGNFPGRFSGRQFSNSRSEMNVSTLELGDSALYLCASSPGMGYEQYFGPGTRLTVT.

The chain uses TRBV5-5 and TRBJ2-7; 11 positions match TRBD1. V shed 4 bases, J shed 6 bases, and the junction held 9 bases outside the gene matches. The CDR3 is 15 amino acids. The V gene's germline CDR1 is SGHKS and CDR2 YYEKEE (reference sequence). For the CDR3, the DNA is TGTGCCAGCAGCCCAGGGACAGGGGGTTGGGGCGAGCAGTACTTC. Translated, it gives CASSPGTGGWGEQYF.

V gene TRBV6-5 combines with J gene TRBJ2-1, with 10 bases identical to TRBD2. V was clipped by 0 bases and J by 9 bases; unmatched bases: 8. This CDR3 comprises 16 residues. The germline CDR1 and CDR2 sequences are MNHEY and SVGAGI. The CDR3 DNA reads as TGTGCCAGCAGTTACTCCAGCCTAGCGGGGGTAGGTGAGCAGTTCTTC. Its translation is CASSYSSLAGVGEQFF.

The chain uses TRBV19 and TRBJ2-4; D might be TRBD1 (6 bases). Trimming removed 6 bases from V and 5 bases from J, with 20 bases in between. This CDR3 is 16 amino acids long. CDR1 LNHDA and CDR2 SQIVND come from the germline V gene (reference sequence). CDR3 amino acids: CASRDSRTTRQNIQYF. The CDR3 DNA reads TGTGCCAGTAGGGACAGTCGAACAACGAGGCAAAACATTCAGTACTTC.

This clone was detected only a few times. The chain links TRBV5-1 to TRBJ1-1; D is perhaps TRBD1 (6 bases). This CDR3 has 13 amino acids. Trimming took 6 bases from V and 0 from J, leaving 9 bases between them. CDR1 and CDR2 from the germline V gene are SGHRS and YFSETQ. The CDR3 region is CASTDSVNTEAFF. In DNA form, the CDR3 reads TGCGCCAGCACGGACAGTGTGAACACTGAAGCTTTCTTT.

V usage is TRBV19 and J usage is TRBJ1-2, with D perhaps matching TRBD1 (5 bases). The CDR3 runs to 12 residues. V was pared by 3 bases and J by 8 bases, with 10 bases between. Germline V gene lookup returns CDR1 LNHDA and CDR2 SQIVND (reference sequence). For the CDR3, the DNA is TGTGCCAGTAGTATCGGGCAGGGCGGCTACACCTTC. Translation gives CASSIGQGGYTF.

In this sample, this clone turned up many times. This sequence joins TRBV7-2 and TRBJ2-6, with D maybe TRBD1 (6 bases). The length of the CDR3 is 17 residues. Germline V gene lookup returns CDR1 SGHTA and CDR2 FQGNSA. The ends were cut back, 5 bases at V and 2 bases at J, with 16 bases in the middle. CDR3 in amino acids: CASSQGHGVAGANVLTF. The CDR3 DNA reads as TGTGCCAGCAGCCAGGGGCACGGGGTAGCTGGGGCCAACGTCCTGACTTTC.

The chain links TRBV27 to TRBJ2-7; a possible D gene is TRBD1 (6 bases). Per the germline V gene, CDR1 is MNHEY and CDR2 is SMNVEV (reference sequence). The V gene lost 4 bases and the J gene lost 6 bases, with 13 bases spanning the gap. This CDR3 has 13 residues. The CDR3 nucleotides are TGTGCCAGCAGTTCGCGACAGGTCGCCGAGCAGTACTTC. It translates to CASSSRQVAEQYF.

This clone was seen once. The chain carries TRBV9 and TRBJ1-4; 7 bases fit TRBD1. Germline V gene lookup returns CDR1 SGDLS and CDR2 YYNGEE. V shed 3 bases and J 6 bases; nucleotides not matched to a gene: 8. The CDR3 is 15 amino acids. This chain's CDR3 is CASSAQGDGDEKLFF. The DNA of the CDR3 is TGTGCCAGCAGCGCTCAGGGGGACGGAGATGAAAAACTGTTTTTT.

The chain couples TRBV14 to TRBJ2-1, with 11 bases aligning to TRBD2. The CDR3 contains 15 residues. V lost 3 bases and J lost 6; bases outside the gene matches: 4. Germline V CDR1 and CDR2: SGHDN, FVKESK. Here the CDR3 DNA reads TGTGCCAGCAGCCATGCACTAGCGGGGGTCAATGAGCAGTTCTTC. Translation: CASSHALAGVNEQFF. The complete variable domain, with remaining parts taken from reference TRBV14 and TRBJ2-1, reads EAGVTQFPSHSVIEKGQTVTLRCDPISGHDNLYWYRRVMGKEIKFLLHFVKESKQDESGMPNNRFLAERTGGTYSTLKVQPAELEDSGVYFCASSHALAGVNEQFFGPGTRLTVL.

V gene TRBV28 combines with J gene TRBJ2-4; possible D gene TRBD2, 6 bases. Germline lookup yields CDR1 MDHEN and CDR2 SYDVKM. Trimming cost V 6 bases and J 9 bases, with 21 bases left between them. The CDR3 runs to 15 residues. The CDR3 coding sequence is TGTGCCAGCAGCCGGGAGTTGGGGACGGATTTCATTCAGTACTTC. This gives the protein CASSRELGTDFIQYF.

The genes are TRBV19 and TRBJ2-7, with D unresolved. The CDR3 has 13 amino acids. Trimming took off 5 bases at V and 3 bases at J, with 11 bases between the two ends. The germline V gene has CDR1 LNHDA and CDR2 SQIVND (reference sequence). The chain's CDR3 is CASSHASDYEQYF. The DNA for the CDR3 is TGTGCCAGTAGTCATGCTTCAGACTACGAGCAGTACTTC.

Here the CDR3 reads CASSQGQEGPLSYEQYF. DNA for the CDR3: TGTGCCAGCAGCCAAGGCCAGGAAGGTCCCTTATCCTACGAGCAGTACTTC. The chain recombines TRBV4-2 with TRBJ2-7; no clear D. The CDR3 extends over 17 amino acids. Trimming removed 1 base at V and 1 base at J, with 17 bases between. Germline V gives CDR1 LGHNA, CDR2 YNFKEQ.

The V gene is TRBV6-1, the J gene TRBJ2-5; 10 bases align to TRBD2. The CDR3 is 14 amino acids. The germline gives CDR1 MNHNS, CDR2 SASEGT. With 4 bases clipped from V and 4 bases from J, the junction kept 3 bases outside the gene matches. CDR3 protein: CASSVRTSGETQYF. For the CDR3, the DNA is TGTGCCAGCAGTGTCCGGACTAGCGGAGAGACCCAGTACTTC.

This clone showed up just once. The V call is TRBV19, the J call TRBJ2-7; tentatively, D is TRBD1 (6 bases). The V and J ends lost 5 bases and 3 bases respectively, with 14 bases between them. The germline CDR1 and CDR2 sequences are LNHDA and SQIVND (reference sequence). The CDR3 loop spans 14 amino acids. The CDR3 spells CASSSRDNLYEQYF. CDR3 DNA sequence: TGTGCCAGTAGTTCCCGGGACAACCTCTACGAGCAGTACTTC.